This T cell receptor beta chain originates from a study of OX40 agonist ivuxolimab in advanced cancers. Study-wide background: Cohort: approximately 83% men, mean age around 61, aged roughly 20 to 79. Study-wide results and limits: Expanded clones belonging to CD8+ T cells outnumbered, on average, those of CD4+. Normalized expansion of T-cell clones was also low for some nonresponders.

Remarks on this clone: Its target is unknown.

The assay was immunoSEQ multiplex PCR, and TCRdb's table has in-frame clones only and misses some. The sample carries 75,000 to 100,000 clones, roughly 90% recorded once. The CDR3 spans 15 residues. Germline V gene data show CDR1 as MNHEY and CDR2 as SMNVEV (reference sequence). The V and J ends lost 5 bases and 2 bases, in that order; junction bases with no gene match: 5. The source is an adult with an advanced solid tumor such as melanoma, head and neck, liver or kidney cancer. The V call is TRBV27, the J call TRBJ2-5; 10 nucleotides align to TRBD2. The material sequenced was CD4+ or CD8+ T cells sorted from blood, taken in a trial of the OX40 agonist ivuxolimab. The CDR3 protein is CASSPTLAGQETQYF. CDR3 sequence (DNA): TGTGCCAGCAGTCCAACACTAGCGGGGCAAGAGACCCAGTACTTC.